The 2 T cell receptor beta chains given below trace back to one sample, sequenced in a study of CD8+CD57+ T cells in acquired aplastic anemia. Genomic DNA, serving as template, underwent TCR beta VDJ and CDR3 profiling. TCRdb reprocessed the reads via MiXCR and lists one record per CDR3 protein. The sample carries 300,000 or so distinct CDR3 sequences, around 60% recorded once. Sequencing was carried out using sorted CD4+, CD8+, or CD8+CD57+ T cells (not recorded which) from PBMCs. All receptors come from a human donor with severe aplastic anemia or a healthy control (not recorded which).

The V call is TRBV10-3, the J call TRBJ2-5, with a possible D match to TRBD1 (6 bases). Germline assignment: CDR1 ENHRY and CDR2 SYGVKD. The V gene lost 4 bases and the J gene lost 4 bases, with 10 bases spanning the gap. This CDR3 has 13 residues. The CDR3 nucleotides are TGTGCCATCAGTGGGACAGAAGTAGAGACCCAGTACTTC. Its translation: CAISGTEVETQYF.

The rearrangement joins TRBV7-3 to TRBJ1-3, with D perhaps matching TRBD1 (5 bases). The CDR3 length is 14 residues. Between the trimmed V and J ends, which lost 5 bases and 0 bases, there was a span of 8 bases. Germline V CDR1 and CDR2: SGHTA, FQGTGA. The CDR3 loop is CASSLTVSGNTIYF. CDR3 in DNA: TGTGCCAGCAGCCTGACAGTCTCTGGAAACACCATATATTTT.